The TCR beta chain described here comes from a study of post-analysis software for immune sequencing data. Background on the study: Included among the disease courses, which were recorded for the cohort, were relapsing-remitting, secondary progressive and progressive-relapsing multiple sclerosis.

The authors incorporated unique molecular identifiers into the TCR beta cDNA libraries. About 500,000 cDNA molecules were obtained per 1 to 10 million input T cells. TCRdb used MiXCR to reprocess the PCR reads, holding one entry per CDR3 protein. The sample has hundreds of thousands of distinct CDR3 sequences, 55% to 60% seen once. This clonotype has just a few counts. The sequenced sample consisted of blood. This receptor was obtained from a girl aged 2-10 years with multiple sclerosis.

CDR3 sequence reads: CASRRSPGEPGEQYF. CDR3 nucleotides: TGTGCCAGCAGACGAAGTCCAGGGGAGCCGGGAGAGCAGTACTTC. The V gene is TRBV28, the J gene TRBJ2-7; tentative D call: TRBD1 (6 bases). V was clipped by 6 bases and J by 7 bases, with 22 bases between them. The CDR3 has 15 residues. CDR1 is MDHEN and CDR2 is SYDVKM in the germline V gene.